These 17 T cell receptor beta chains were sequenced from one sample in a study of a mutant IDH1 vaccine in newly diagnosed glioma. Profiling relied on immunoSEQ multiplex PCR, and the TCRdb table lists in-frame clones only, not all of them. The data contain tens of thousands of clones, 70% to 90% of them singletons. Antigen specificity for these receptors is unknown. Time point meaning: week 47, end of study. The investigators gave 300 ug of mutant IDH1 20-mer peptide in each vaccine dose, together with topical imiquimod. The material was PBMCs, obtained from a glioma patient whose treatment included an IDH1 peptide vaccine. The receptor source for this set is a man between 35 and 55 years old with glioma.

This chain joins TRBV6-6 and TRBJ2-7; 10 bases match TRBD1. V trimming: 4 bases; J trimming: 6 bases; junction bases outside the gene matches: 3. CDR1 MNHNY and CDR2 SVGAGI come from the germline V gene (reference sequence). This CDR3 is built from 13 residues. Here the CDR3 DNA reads TGTGCCAGCAGTTTGACAGGGGGCGGCGAGCAGTACTTC. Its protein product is CASSLTGGGEQYF.

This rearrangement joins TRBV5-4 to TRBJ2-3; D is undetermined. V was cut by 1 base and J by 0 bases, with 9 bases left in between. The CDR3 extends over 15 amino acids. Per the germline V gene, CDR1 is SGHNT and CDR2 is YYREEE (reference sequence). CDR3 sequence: CASSLSQASTDTQYF. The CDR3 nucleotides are TGTGCCAGCAGCTTGTCGCAGGCCAGCACAGATACGCAGTATTTT.

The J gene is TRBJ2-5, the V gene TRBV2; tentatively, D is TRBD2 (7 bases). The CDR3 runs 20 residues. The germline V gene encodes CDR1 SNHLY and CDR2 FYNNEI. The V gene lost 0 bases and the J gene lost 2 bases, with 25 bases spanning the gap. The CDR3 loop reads CASSEAAQGTGGLPQETQYF. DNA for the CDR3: TGTGCCAGCAGTGAAGCGGCACAAGGGACCGGGGGGCTACCTCAAGAGACCCAGTACTTC. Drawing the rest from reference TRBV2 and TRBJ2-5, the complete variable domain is EPEVTQTPSHQVTQMGQEVILRCVPISNHLYFYWYRQILGQKVEFLVSFYNNEISEKSEIFDDQFSVERPDGSNFTLKIRSTKLEDSAMYFCASSEAAQGTGGLPQETQYFGPGTRLLVL.

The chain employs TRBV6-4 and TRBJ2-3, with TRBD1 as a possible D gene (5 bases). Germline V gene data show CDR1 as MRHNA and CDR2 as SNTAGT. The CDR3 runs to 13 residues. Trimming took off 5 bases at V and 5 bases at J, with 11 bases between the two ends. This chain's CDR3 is CASSHDRGDTQYF. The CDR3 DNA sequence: TGTGCCAGCAGTCACGACAGAGGAGATACGCAGTATTTT.

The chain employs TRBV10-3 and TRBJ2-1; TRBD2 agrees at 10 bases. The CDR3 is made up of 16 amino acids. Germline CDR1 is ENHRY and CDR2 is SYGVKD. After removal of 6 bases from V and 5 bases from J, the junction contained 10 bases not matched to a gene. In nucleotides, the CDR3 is TGTGCCATCAGAAACTCCGGGACTAGCGTCCACAATGAGCAGTTCTTC. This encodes CAIRNSGTSVHNEQFF.

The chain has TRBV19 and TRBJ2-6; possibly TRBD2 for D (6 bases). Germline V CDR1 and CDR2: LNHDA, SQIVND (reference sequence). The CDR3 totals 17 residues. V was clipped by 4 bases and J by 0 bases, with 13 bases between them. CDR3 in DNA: TGTGCCAGTAGTAAATCCGGGACTCTCTCTGGGGCCAACGTCCTGACTTTC. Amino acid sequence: CASSKSGTLSGANVLTF.

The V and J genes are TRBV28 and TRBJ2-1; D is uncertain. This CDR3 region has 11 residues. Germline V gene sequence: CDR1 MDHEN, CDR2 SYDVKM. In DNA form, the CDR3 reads TGTTTTTCGAGCTCCTACAATGAGCAGTTCTTC. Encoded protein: CFSSSYNEQFF.

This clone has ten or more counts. The CDR3 spells CASSDEGVGNQPQHF. In DNA form, the CDR3 reads TGTGCCAGCAGTGATGAGGGCGTCGGCAATCAGCCCCAGCATTTT. The chain links TRBV2 to TRBJ1-5; D ambiguous. V was cut by 3 bases and J by 2 bases, with 11 bases left in between. The V gene's germline CDR1 is SNHLY and CDR2 FYNNEI. This CDR3 region has 15 residues.

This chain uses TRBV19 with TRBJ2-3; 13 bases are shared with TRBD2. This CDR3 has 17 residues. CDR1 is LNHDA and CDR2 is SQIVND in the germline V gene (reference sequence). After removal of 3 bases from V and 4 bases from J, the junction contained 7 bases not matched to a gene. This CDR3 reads CASSISGLAGAPDTQYF. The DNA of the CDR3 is TGTGCCAGTAGTATCTCCGGACTAGCGGGAGCCCCAGATACGCAGTATTTT.

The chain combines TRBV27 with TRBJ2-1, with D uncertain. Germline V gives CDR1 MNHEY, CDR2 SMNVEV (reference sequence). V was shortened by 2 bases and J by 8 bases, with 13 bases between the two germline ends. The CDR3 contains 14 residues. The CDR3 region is CASSLGRPEDEQFF. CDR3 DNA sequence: TGTGCCAGCAGTTTAGGACGCCCGGAAGATGAGCAGTTCTTC.

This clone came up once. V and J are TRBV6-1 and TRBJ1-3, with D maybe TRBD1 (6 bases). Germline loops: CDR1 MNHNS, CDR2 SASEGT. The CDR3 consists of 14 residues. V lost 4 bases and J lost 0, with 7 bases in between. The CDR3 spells CASSGGASGNTIYF. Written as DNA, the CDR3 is TGTGCCAGCAGTGGGGGGGCCTCTGGAAACACCATATATTTT.

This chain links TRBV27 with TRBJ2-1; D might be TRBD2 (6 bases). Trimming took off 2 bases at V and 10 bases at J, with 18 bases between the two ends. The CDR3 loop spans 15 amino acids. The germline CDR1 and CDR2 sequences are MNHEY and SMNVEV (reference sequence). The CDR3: CASSLGAAARGEQFF. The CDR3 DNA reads TGTGCCAGCAGTTTAGGAGCGGCGGCGCGGGGCGAGCAGTTCTTC.

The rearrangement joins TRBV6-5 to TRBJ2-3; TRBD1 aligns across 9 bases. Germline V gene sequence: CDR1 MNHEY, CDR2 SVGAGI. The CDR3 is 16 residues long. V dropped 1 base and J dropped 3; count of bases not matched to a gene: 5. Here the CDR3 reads CASSYYTGGLTDTQYF. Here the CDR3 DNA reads TGTGCCAGCAGTTACTATACAGGGGGCTTGACAGATACGCAGTATTTT.

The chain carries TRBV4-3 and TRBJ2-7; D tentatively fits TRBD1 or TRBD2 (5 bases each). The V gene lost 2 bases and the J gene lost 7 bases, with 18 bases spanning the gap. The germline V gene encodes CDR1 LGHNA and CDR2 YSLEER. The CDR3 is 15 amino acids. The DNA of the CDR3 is TGCGCCAGCAGCCAACTACTGATTGGGACCGAGGAGCAGTACTTC. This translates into CASSQLLIGTEEQYF.

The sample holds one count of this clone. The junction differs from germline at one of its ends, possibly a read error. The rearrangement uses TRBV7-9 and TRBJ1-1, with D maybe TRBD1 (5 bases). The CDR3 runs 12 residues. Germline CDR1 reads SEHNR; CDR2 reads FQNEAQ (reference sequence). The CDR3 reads CASSQGDTEAFF. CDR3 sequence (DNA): TGCGCCAGCAGCCAAGGGGACACTGAAGCTTTCTTT. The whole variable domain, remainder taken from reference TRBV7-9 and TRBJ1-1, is DTGVSQNPRHKITKRGQNVTFRCDPISEHNRLYWYRQTLGQGPEFLTYFQNEAQLEKSRLLSDRFSAERPKGSFSTLEIQRTEQGDSAMYLCASSQGDTEAFFGQGTRLTVV.

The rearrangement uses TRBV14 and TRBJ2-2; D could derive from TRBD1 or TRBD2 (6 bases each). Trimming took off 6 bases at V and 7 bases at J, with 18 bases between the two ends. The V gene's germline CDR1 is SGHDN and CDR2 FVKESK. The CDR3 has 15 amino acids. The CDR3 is CASRLRSGAGGELFF. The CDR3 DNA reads TGTGCCAGCAGACTCCGATCGGGGGCAGGCGGGGAGCTGTTTTTT.

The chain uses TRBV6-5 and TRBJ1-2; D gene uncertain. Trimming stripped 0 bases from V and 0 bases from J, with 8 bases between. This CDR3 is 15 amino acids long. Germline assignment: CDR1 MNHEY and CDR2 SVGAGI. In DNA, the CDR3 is TGTGCCAGCAGTTACTCGTCAGCCTCTAACTATGGCTACACCTTC. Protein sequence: CASSYSSASNYGYTF.